This T cell receptor (beta chain) was sequenced during a study of blood T cells in healthy people across ages. Findings and limits, study-wide: Any conclusive comparison of naive versus antigen-experienced cells was prevented by using unsorted PBMCs.

The CDR3 is 14 residues long. CDR1 SGHAT and CDR2 FQDESV come from the germline V gene (reference sequence). With a J-beta primer mix and a sample-barcoded 5' primer, a second PCR ran 7 to 11 cycles. A single record per CDR3 protein comes from TCRdb applying MiXCR to the 5' RACE reads. In the table there are 1.5 million to 2 million distinct CDR3 sequences, about 50% of which are singletons. In regard to this clonotype: Its antigen is unidentified. The junction and the germline gene differ at one end; a read error may be behind it.

This sequence originates from a woman aged 40 to 50 in good health. The rearrangement uses TRBV11-1 and TRBJ2-7; 9 bases line up with TRBD1. TRBJ2-5 matches the DNA end more closely, so the J call is doubtful. Sequenced: blood. CDR3 in amino acids: CTSSHRTGDETQYF. The CDR3 DNA reads TGTACCAGCAGCCACCGGACAGGGGACGAGACCCAGTACTTC.